This TCR beta chain was documented in a study of T cell repertoires in cytomegalovirus infection. Overall study: TCR beta signatures that were public indicated CMV infection and matching HLA type.

This CDR3 comprises 15 residues. CDR1 and CDR2 from the germline V gene are MDHEN and SYDVKM. J gave up 0 bases and V 5 bases, and 5 bases lay outside the gene matches. Study results and caveats: CMV-specific TCR beta clonotypes restricted by HLA-C were the ones dominating the ex vivo response. Frequencies of public TCR beta families were cumulated, and this identified carriers of CMV plus the relevant HLA.

TCRdb processed the reads anew with MiXCR; each CDR3 protein has one entry. The table has 500,000 to 600,000 distinct CDR3 sequences, about 15% seen once. Worth noting for this clonotype: The antigen is not known.

This chain uses TRBV28 with TRBJ2-7; TRBD1 aligns across 9 bases. This clonotype was obtained from a human donor in good health (CMV status not recorded). Some clones in this sample may be carry-over from other donors' samples. Source material: CD8+ T cells from PBMCs. The CDR3: CASSPWTGVSYEQYF. In nucleotides, the CDR3 is TGTGCCAGCAGTCCTTGGACAGGGGTCTCCTACGAGCAGTACTTC.